This T cell receptor (beta chain) was retrieved from a study of regulatory and conventional T cells in RAG deficiency. Study-wide results and limits: Omenn CD25-high CD127-low cells may be activated cells, not true Tregs. RAG-deficient patients showed markedly lower Shannon entropy and higher Simpson indices than control T-cell subsets.

Remarks on this clone: What it binds is unknown.

The sorted conventional CD4+ T cells were CD25-low and CD127-high, with genomic DNA sequenced. Between the trimmed V and J ends, which lost 2 bases and 4 bases, there was a span of 14 bases. CDR1 is SEHNR, CDR2 FQNEAQ, per germline (reference sequence). This CDR3 comprises 15 residues. Some clones are missing from TCRdb's copy, which holds only in-frame ones; the method was immunoSEQ multiplex PCR. The sample includes under 45,000 clones, about 80% of them seen just once. The data were also submitted as part of a second study, on regulatory T cells. That work adds: The primer mix had 52 TRBV and 13 TRBJ primers.

The sample comprised CD4+ effector T cells sorted from blood. The receptor comes from a human donor in good health. V usage is TRBV7-9 and J usage is TRBJ2-5; tentatively, D is TRBD1 or TRBD2 (7 bases each). CDR3 amino acids: CASSLTGEGPETQYF. CDR3 DNA sequence: TGTGCCAGCAGCTTAACAGGGGAGGGGCCAGAGACCCAGTACTTC.